The rows below give T cell receptor beta chains drawn from one sample of a study of T cells after yellow fever vaccination. TCRdb processed the 5' RACE reads anew with MiXCR; each CDR3 protein has one entry. The sample has approximately 550,000 distinct CDR3 sequences, 15% to 20% seen once. Material: PBMCs, obtained 15 days after the yellow fever booster vaccination. The receptor source for this set is a man between 25 and 39 years old who received the YFV17D yellow fever vaccine. The CDR3 runs from the conserved cysteine through the conserved F or W. Fields, in order: CDR3 DNA, CDR3 protein, D gene, J gene, V gene, clone size. The D gene is left open where the match is weak. Some rows have no size entry. The others give once, few or many, or a class for an expanded clone.

DNA: TGTGCCAGTGAGATTGCCGGGGGCTCCTACAATGAGCAGTTCTTC
CDR3: CASEIAGGSYNEQFF
D: -
J: TRBJ2-1
V: TRBV19
size: -

DNA: TGCAGTGGGACAGGGGGCCAAGAGACCCAGTACTTC
CDR3: CSGTGGQETQYF
D: TRBD1
J: TRBJ2-5
V: TRBV20-1
size: few

DNA: TGTGCCAGCTCACCACGTGGATTGGAGACCCAGTACTTC
CDR3: CASSPRGLETQYF
D: -
J: TRBJ2-5
V: TRBV18
size: -

DNA: TGTGCCACCAGCAGAGATTGGAGCCTACGTGGCACCGGGGAGCTGTTTTTT
CDR3: CATSRDWSLRGTGELFF
D: -
J: TRBJ2-2
V: TRBV15
size: few

DNA: TGTGCCAGCAGCACCGGGACAGGGACAGATACGCAGTATTTT
CDR3: CASSTGTGTDTQYF
D: TRBD1
J: TRBJ2-3
V: TRBV9
size: -

DNA: TGTGCCACCAGCAGTCAGGGGACGCCCCCTGAAAAACTGTTTTTT
CDR3: CATSSQGTPPEKLFF
D: -
J: TRBJ1-4
V: TRBV15
size: few

DNA: TGCAGTGCTAGAGATCCTTTTTTTAGCGGGGCCTCCGTCCAGTTCTTC
CDR3: CSARDPFFSGASVQFF
D: TRBD2
J: TRBJ2-1
V: TRBV20-1
size: -

DNA: TGTGCCACCAGTAGCACTTACACCGGGGAGCTGTTTTTT
CDR3: CATSSTYTGELFF
D: -
J: TRBJ2-2
V: TRBV24-1
size: -

DNA: TGTGCCAGCAGTTACGGTACCTCCGGGGGGAACACCGGGGAGCTGTTTTTT
CDR3: CASSYGTSGGNTGELFF
D: -
J: TRBJ2-2
V: TRBV6-5
size: few

DNA: TGTGCCAGCAGCAAAGGCGGATGGTTCTTC
CDR3: CASSKGGWFF
D: -
J: TRBJ2-1
V: TRBV21-1
size: -

DNA: TGTGCCATCAGTGAGGGACTCAGGGGCACCGGGGAGCTGTTTTTT
CDR3: CAISEGLRGTGELFF
D: -
J: TRBJ2-2
V: TRBV10-3
size: -

DNA: TGCAGTGCTACCGGGAGTACCTCCTACAATGAGCAGTTCTTC
CDR3: CSATGSTSYNEQFF
D: -
J: TRBJ2-1
V: TRBV20-1
size: few

DNA: TGTGCCAGCAGTCCTCTTCAGGAGCAAGAGACCCAGTACTTC
CDR3: CASSPLQEQETQYF
D: -
J: TRBJ2-5
V: TRBV12-3/TRBV12-4
size: few

DNA: TGTGCCAGCAGCGCTAGCGGGAGGGGGCCCAACGAGCAGTACTTC
CDR3: CASSASGRGPNEQYF
D: TRBD2
J: TRBJ2-7
V: TRBV11-3
size: few

DNA: TGTGCCAGCAGTTTCAGAGGGGGCGCAAACTACGAGCAGTACTTC
CDR3: CASSFRGGANYEQYF
D: TRBD1
J: TRBJ2-7
V: TRBV12-3/TRBV12-4
size: -

DNA: TGTGCCAGCAACCCCTCCATAACAGGGGCCCAGGGGAATACGCAGTATTTT
CDR3: CASNPSITGAQGNTQYF
D: TRBD1
J: TRBJ2-3
V: TRBV4-2
size: -

DNA: TGTGCCAGCAGTTACTCGAACGGGAGAAAGTTCAATGAGCAGTTCTTC
CDR3: CASSYSNGRKFNEQFF
D: -
J: TRBJ2-1
V: TRBV6-5
size: few

DNA: TGTGCCAGTAGTATAGACCCCTTGACAGCGGGGCTAGCCAAAAACATTCAGTACTTC
CDR3: CASSIDPLTAGLAKNIQYF
D: TRBD2
J: TRBJ2-4
V: TRBV19
size: -

DNA: TGTGCCACCAGCAGAGATTTAGCGACTACCTACGAGCAGTACTTC
CDR3: CATSRDLATTYEQYF
D: -
J: TRBJ2-7
V: TRBV15
size: few

DNA: TGTGCCAGCAGTTACCTAGCGGGAGTGGGCACCGGGGAGCTGTTTTTT
CDR3: CASSYLAGVGTGELFF
D: TRBD2
J: TRBJ2-2
V: TRBV6-2/TRBV6-3
size: -

DNA: TGTGCCAGCAGCCAACGGACTAGCGGGGGGTACGAGCAGTACTTC
CDR3: CASSQRTSGGYEQYF
D: TRBD2
J: TRBJ2-7
V: TRBV7-2
size: few

DNA: TGTGCCAGCGGCACCAGAACAAACATTCAGTACTTC
CDR3: CASGTRTNIQYF
D: -
J: TRBJ2-4
V: TRBV12-3/TRBV12-4
size: few

DNA: TGTGCCAGCAGCGTACCCACCGGGGGCCTAATGGATACGCAGTATTTT
CDR3: CASSVPTGGLMDTQYF
D: -
J: TRBJ2-3
V: TRBV7-2
size: few

DNA: TGCGCCAGCAGTGGTGGACAGTACAATGAGCAGTTCTTC
CDR3: CASSGGQYNEQFF
D: -
J: TRBJ2-1
V: TRBV10-2
size: many

DNA: TGCGCCAGCAGCCGTAGCGGGGTCTACGAGCAGTACTTC
CDR3: CASSRSGVYEQYF
D: TRBD2
J: TRBJ2-7
V: TRBV5-1
size: -

DNA: TGTGCCAGCAGCGTCGGGGCTACAGGAATCACCGGGGAGCTGTTTTTT
CDR3: CASSVGATGITGELFF
D: -
J: TRBJ2-2
V: TRBV5-5
size: few